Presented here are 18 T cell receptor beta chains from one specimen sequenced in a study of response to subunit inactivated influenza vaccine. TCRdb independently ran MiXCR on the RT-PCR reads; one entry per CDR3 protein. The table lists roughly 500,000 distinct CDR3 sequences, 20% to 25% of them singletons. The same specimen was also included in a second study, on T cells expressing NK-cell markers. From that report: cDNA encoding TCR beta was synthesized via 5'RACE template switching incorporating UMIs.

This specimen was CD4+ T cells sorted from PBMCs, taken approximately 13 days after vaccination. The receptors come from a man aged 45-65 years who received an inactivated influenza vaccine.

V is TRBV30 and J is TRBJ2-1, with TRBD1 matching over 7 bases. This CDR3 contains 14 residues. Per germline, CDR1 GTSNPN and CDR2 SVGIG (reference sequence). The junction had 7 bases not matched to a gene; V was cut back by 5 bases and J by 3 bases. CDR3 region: CAWGRQGYYNEQFF. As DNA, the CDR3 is TGTGCCTGGGGCCGACAGGGCTACTACAATGAGCAGTTCTTC.

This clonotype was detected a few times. CDR3 loop: CAISRGQGTGELFF. In DNA, the CDR3 is TGTGCCATCAGCAGGGGACAGGGAACCGGGGAGCTGTTTTTT. The chain combines TRBV10-3 with TRBJ2-2; 9 nucleotides line up with TRBD1. The CDR3 has 14 amino acids. Per the germline V gene, CDR1 is ENHRY and CDR2 is SYGVKD. V shed 6 bases, J shed 5 bases, and the junction held 4 bases outside the gene matches.

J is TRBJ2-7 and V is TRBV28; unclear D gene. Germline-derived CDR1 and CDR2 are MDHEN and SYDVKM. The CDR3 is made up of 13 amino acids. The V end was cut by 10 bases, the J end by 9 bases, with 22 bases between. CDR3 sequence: CATQFRRLPLQYF. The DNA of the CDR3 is TGTGCCACCCAGTTCAGACGGCTCCCCCTGCAGTACTTC.

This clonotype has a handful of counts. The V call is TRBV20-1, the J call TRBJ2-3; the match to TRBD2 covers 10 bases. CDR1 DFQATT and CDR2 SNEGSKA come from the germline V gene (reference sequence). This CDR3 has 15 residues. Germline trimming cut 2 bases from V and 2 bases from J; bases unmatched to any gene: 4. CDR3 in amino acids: CSARRTSGYTDTQYF. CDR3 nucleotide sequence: TGCAGTGCTAGACGGACTAGCGGTTACACAGATACGCAGTATTTT.

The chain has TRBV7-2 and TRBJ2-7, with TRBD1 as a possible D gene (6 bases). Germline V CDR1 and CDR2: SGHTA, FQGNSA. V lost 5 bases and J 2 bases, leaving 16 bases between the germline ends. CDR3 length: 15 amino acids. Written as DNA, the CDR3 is TGTGCCAGCAGCACTGGACAGAACCAGGCCTACGAGCAGTACTTC. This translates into CASSTGQNQAYEQYF.

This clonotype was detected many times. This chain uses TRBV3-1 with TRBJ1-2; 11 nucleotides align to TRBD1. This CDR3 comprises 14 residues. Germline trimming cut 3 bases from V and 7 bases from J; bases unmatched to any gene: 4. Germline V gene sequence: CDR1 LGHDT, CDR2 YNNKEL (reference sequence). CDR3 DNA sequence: TGTGCCAGCAGCCAGGACAGGGGGCTATCTGGCTACACCTTC. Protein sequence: CASSQDRGLSGYTF.

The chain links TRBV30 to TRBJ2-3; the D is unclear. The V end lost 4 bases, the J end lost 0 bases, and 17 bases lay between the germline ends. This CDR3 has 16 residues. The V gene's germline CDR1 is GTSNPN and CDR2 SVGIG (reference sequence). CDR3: CAWNSRWNPSTDTQYF. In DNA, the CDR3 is TGTGCCTGGAATTCCCGCTGGAATCCTAGCACAGATACGCAGTATTTT.

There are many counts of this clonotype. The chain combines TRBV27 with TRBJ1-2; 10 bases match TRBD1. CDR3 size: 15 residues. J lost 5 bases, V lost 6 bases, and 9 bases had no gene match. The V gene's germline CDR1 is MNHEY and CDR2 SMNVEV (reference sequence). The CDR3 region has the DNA TGTGCCAGCAGCCTTATTGGGACAGGGGAGTATGGCTACACCTTC. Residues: CASSLIGTGEYGYTF.

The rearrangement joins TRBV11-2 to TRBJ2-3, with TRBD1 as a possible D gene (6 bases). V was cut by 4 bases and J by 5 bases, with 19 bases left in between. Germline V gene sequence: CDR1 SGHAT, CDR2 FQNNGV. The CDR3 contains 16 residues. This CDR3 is CASSSSGTTGLDTQYF. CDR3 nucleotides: TGTGCCAGCAGCTCCTCCGGGACAACGGGCTTAGATACGCAGTATTTT. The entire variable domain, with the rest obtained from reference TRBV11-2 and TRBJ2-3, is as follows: EAGVAQSPRYKIIEKRQSVAFWCNPISGHATLYWYQQILGQGPKLLIQFQNNGVVDDSQLPKDRFSAERLKGVDSTLKIQPAKLEDSAVYLCASSSSGTTGLDTQYFGPGTRLTVL.

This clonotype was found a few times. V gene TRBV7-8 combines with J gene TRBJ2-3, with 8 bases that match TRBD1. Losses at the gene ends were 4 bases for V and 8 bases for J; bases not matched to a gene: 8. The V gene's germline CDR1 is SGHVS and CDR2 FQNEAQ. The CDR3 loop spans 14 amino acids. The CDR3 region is CASSSGGWMGTQYF. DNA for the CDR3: TGTGCCAGCAGCTCAGGGGGCTGGATGGGTACGCAGTATTTT.

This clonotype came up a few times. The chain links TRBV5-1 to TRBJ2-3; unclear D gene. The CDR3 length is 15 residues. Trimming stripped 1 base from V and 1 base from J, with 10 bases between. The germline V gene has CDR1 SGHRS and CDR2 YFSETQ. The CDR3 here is CASSLSGSGTDTQYF. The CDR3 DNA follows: TGCGCCAGCAGCTTGTCCGGTTCCGGCACAGATACGCAGTATTTT.

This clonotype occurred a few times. The chain's CDR3 is CASSTGQGTYEQYF. The CDR3 DNA sequence: TGCGCCAGCAGCACCGGACAGGGGACATACGAGCAGTACTTC. The genes are TRBV5-1 and TRBJ2-7; 9 nucleotides align to TRBD1. V lost 4 bases and J lost 4; bases outside the gene matches: 6. The CDR3 consists of 14 residues. Germline V lookup: CDR1 SGHRS, CDR2 YFSETQ.

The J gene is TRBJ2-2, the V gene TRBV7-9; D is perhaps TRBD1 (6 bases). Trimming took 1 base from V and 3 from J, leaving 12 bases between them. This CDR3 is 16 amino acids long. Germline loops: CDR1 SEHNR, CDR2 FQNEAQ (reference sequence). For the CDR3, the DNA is TGTGCCAGCAGCTTAGGAGCAGGGGCGGACACCGGGGAGCTGTTTTTT. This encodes CASSLGAGADTGELFF.

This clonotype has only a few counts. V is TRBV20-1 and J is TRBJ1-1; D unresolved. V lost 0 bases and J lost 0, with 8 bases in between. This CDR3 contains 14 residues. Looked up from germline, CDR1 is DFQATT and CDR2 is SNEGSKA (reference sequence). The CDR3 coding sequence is TGCAGTGCTAGAGATTACGTTATGAACACTGAAGCTTTCTTT. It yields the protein CSARDYVMNTEAFF.

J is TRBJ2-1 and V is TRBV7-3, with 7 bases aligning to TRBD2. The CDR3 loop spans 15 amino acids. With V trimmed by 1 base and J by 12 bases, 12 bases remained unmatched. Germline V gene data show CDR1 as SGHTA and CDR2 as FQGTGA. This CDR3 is CASSLRMAGVTPQFF. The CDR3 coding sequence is TGTGCCAGCAGCTTAAGGATGGCGGGAGTGACCCCGCAGTTCTTC.

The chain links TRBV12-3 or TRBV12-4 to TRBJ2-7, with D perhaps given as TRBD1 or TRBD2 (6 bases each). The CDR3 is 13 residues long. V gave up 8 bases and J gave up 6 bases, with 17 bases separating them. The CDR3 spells CASGGWLGAEQYF. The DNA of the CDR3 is TGTGCCAGCGGGGGGTGGTTGGGGGCCGAGCAGTACTTC.

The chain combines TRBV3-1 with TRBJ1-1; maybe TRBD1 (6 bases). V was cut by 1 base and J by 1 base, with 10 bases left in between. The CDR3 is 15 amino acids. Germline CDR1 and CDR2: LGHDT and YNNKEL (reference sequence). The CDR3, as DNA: TGTGCCAGCAGCCAAGGGGGACACCGGAACACTGAAGCTTTCTTT. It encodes CASSQGGHRNTEAFF. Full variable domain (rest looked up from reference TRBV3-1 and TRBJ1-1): DTAVSQTPKYLVTQMGNDKSIKCEQNLGHDTMYWYKQDSKKFLKIMFSYNNKELIINETVPNRFSPKSPDKAHLNLHINSLELGDSAVYFCASSQGGHRNTEAFFGQGTRLTVV.

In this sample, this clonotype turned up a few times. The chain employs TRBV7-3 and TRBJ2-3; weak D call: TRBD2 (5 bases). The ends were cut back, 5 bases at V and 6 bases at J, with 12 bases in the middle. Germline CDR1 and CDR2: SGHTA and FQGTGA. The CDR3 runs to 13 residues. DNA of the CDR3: TGTGCCAGCAGCCGACTAAAGAGGGATACGCAGTATTTT. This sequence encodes CASSRLKRDTQYF.